This is a list of T cell receptor beta chains from one sample in a study of blood T cell repertoires in COVID-19. Some clones are missing from TCRdb's copy, which holds only in-frame ones; the method was immunoSEQ multiplex PCR. The top ten clones hold under 35% of a sample with about 80,000 clones, 80% to 85% of them seen once. The source material was peripheral blood. The receptors shown here come from a human donor in a cohort sampled during active COVID-19. Each CDR3 is given with its conserved first and last residue. D genes are given only for firm matches. Size tells how often a clone was seen (once, few, many) or the class of an expanded clone, and some rows leave it out.

TRBV4-1	TRBJ2-2	.	.	CASTATVDTGELFF	TGCGCCAGCACCGCCACGGTAGACACCGGGGAGCTGTTTTTT
TRBV3-1/TRBV3-2	TRBJ1-2	TRBD1	.	CASSPTGQAGYGYTF	TGTGCCAGCAGCCCCACTGGACAGGCGGGCTATGGCTACACCTTC
TRBV3-1/TRBV3-2	TRBJ2-7	TRBD2	.	CASSHEGLAGPSGQYF	TGTGCCAGCAGCCACGAGGGACTAGCGGGGCCCTCAGGACAGTACTTC
TRBV11-2	TRBJ1-5	TRBD1	once	CASSLGPGQPNQPQHF	TGTGCCAGCAGCTTAGGACCGGGACAGCCAAATCAGCCCCAGCATTTT
TRBV5-6	TRBJ2-5	.	.	CASSLATEPLSQETQYF	TGTGCCAGCAGCTTGGCCACAGAGCCTCTGTCCCAAGAGACCCAGTACTTC
TRBV18	TRBJ1-6	.	few	CASSPDSPNSPLHF	TGTGCCAGCTCACCGGACAGTCCTAATTCACCCCTCCACTTT
TRBV12-3/TRBV12-4	TRBJ2-1	.	.	CASTPGVVNEQFF	TGTGCCAGCACCCCGGGGGTAGTAAATGAGCAGTTCTTC
TRBV14	TRBJ1-1	.	.	CASSRADEAFF	TGTGCCAGCAGCCGCGCCGATGAAGCTTTCTTT
TRBV5-4	TRBJ2-5	TRBD2	.	CASSLYSGEETQYF	TGTGCCAGCAGCTTGTATAGCGGGGAAGAGACCCAGTACTTC
TRBV5-1	TRBJ2-1	TRBD1	.	CASSLGDRVGEQFF	TGCGCCAGCAGCTTGGGGGACAGGGTTGGTGAGCAGTTCTTC
TRBV11-2	TRBJ2-5	.	.	CASSPPTTRSDGEETQYF	TGTGCCAGCAGCCCCCCGACAACTCGATCGGACGGGGAAGAGACCCAGTACTTC
TRBV27	TRBJ2-1	.	.	CASSLRGPDSSTYNEQFF	TGTGCCAGCAGTTTAAGAGGGCCAGACTCCTCTACCTACAATGAGCAGTTCTTC
TRBV15	TRBJ2-1	TRBD2	.	CATSSERGLAGGVSYNEQFF	TGTGCCACCAGCAGCGAAAGGGGACTAGCGGGGGGAGTCTCCTACAATGAGCAGTTCTTC
TRBV4-2	TRBJ1-4	.	.	CASSQGGGRGREKLFF	TGTGCCAGCAGCCAAGGGGGGGGACGAGGGAGGGAAAAACTGTTTTTT
TRBV9	TRBJ2-2	.	.	CASNYGTATGELFF	TGTGCCAGCAACTACGGGACTGCCACCGGGGAGCTGTTTTTT
TRBV3-1/TRBV3-2	TRBJ1-2	TRBD1	.	CASSQVDRALYGYTF	TGTGCCAGCAGCCAAGTGGACAGGGCCCTCTATGGCTACACCTTC
TRBV3-1/TRBV3-2	TRBJ2-2	.	.	CASSHPSGTRRTGELFF	TGTGCCAGCAGCCATCCTTCCGGGACTCGTCGGACCGGGGAGCTGTTTTTT
TRBV5-4	TRBJ2-5	.	.	CASSSLDTWQTQYF	TGTGCCAGCAGCTCCTTGGACACCTGGCAGACCCAGTACTTC
TRBV30	TRBJ2-7	.	.	CAWNENREYEQYF	TGTGCCTGGAATGAGAACAGGGAGTACGAGCAGTACTTC
TRBV25-1	TRBJ1-4	.	.	CASSWGGEKLFF	TGTGCCAGCAGTTGGGGGGGTGAAAAACTGTTTTTT
TRBV2	TRBJ2-1	TRBD2	.	CASSEQSGGYNEQFF	TGTGCCAGCAGTGAACAAAGCGGGGGCTACAATGAGCAGTTCTTC
TRBV19	TRBJ1-2	.	.	CASSRAGPNYGYTF	TGTGCCAGTAGTAGGGCAGGGCCTAACTATGGCTACACCTTC
TRBV4-1	TRBJ2-5	TRBD2	once	CASSQTLAGGGAQETQYF	TGCGCCAGCAGCCAAACGCTAGCGGGGGGGGGCGCCCAAGAGACCCAGTACTTC
TRBV12-5	TRBJ2-7	.	.	CASGLSLGSYEQYF	TGTGCTAGTGGTTTGAGCCTAGGCTCCTACGAGCAGTACTTC
TRBV18	TRBJ2-5	.	once	CASSLRQGGEQAQYF	TGTGCCAGCTCTCTGAGACAGGGAGGCGAGCAGGCCCAGTACTTC
TRBV30	TRBJ2-3	.	.	CAWSEASDSDTQYF	TGTGCCTGGAGTGAGGCTAGCGACTCAGATACGCAGTATTTT
TRBV13	TRBJ1-6	.	once	CASSLATTLGMTSPLHF	TGTGCCAGCAGCTTAGCTACCACCCTCGGGATGACCTCACCCCTCCACTTT
TRBV18	TRBJ2-3	TRBD1	few	CASSPGTGGDTQYF	TGTGCCAGCTCGCCCGGGACAGGAGGGGATACGCAGTATTTT